This entry features one T cell receptor beta chain sequence. From 300 to 450 ng of RNA, a library with molecular barcoded alpha/delta and beta/gamma adaptors was made. TCRdb reanalysed the reads using MiXCR and keeps one entry per CDR3 protein. The sample records 130,000 or so distinct CDR3 sequences, 13% being singletons. This record comes from a study of read filtering for tumor transcriptome and immune sequencing. CDR1 is SGHVS, CDR2 FNYEAQ, per germline. The ends were cut back, 5 bases at V and 6 bases at J, with 19 bases in the middle. The CDR3 runs to 16 residues. The chain is built from TRBV7-6 and TRBJ2-2; no clear D gene. The specimen was a population of CD138-negative cells sorted from bone marrow. The clonotype comes from a donor at least 40 years old with multiple myeloma. The CDR3 sequence is CASSAPGGTIAGELFF. As DNA, the CDR3 is TGTGCCAGCAGCGCCCCGGGCGGTACGATCGCCGGGGAGCTGTTTTTT.